These T cell receptor beta chains were read from a single sample in a study of T cells in Graves' hyperthyroidism and ophthalmopathy. TCRdb re-called the multiplex PCR reads with MiXCR, one entry per CDR3 protein. The profile shows over 300,000 distinct CDR3 sequences, about 15% of them singletons. Sequencing was performed on blood. The receptors here all came from an older woman with Graves' hyperthyroidism. Both conserved end residues are part of each CDR3. A D gene is named only where the DNA matches it firmly. The size field is filled for only some rows; it gives once, few, many or a size class.

size	V	length	D	J	DNA	CDR3
many	TRBV19	16	NA	TRBJ2-1	TGTGCCAGTAGTCGTCAACGGGACACCTTCTACAATGAGCAGTTCTTC	CASSRQRDTFYNEQFF
many	TRBV29-1	14	TRBD1	TRBJ1-5	TGCAGCGTCCTCGAGACAGGGTGGGATCAGCCCCAGCATTTT	CSVLETGWDQPQHF
many	TRBV11-3	15	TRBD2	TRBJ2-1	TGTGCCAGCAGCTTCTTTAGCGGGGACTACAATGAGCAGTTCTTC	CASSFFSGDYNEQFF
many	TRBV2	15	TRBD2	TRBJ2-1	TGTGCCAGCAGTGCAGCGGGAGGGGCATTCGATGAGCAGTTCTTC	CASSAAGGAFDEQFF
many	TRBV20-1	17	TRBD2	TRBJ2-1	TGCAGTGCTAGAGACAAAGACGGACTAGCGGGACTCTATGAGCAGTTCTTC	CSARDKDGLAGLYEQFF
many	TRBV2	15	TRBD2	TRBJ2-1	TGTGCCAGCAGTGAAGAGCGGGAGATAGGCAATGAGCAGTTCTTC	CASSEEREIGNEQFF
NA	TRBV20-1	15	TRBD2	TRBJ2-3	TGCAGTGCTAAGAATAGCGGGAGGGGCACAGATACGCAGTATTTT	CSAKNSGRGTDTQYF
many	TRBV11-2	13	NA	TRBJ2-5	TGTGCCAGCAGCTTGGAGGGGAAGAGAGCCCAGTACTTC	CASSLEGKRAQYF
NA	TRBV7-9	17	TRBD2	TRBJ2-1	TGTGCCAGCAGCCCCCGGGTGGATAGCGGGGTGGACAATGAGCAGTTCTTC	CASSPRVDSGVDNEQFF
many	TRBV7-3	15	TRBD2	TRBJ2-1	TGTGCCAGCAGCGCGGGACTAGCCCGATACAATGAGCAGTTCTTC	CASSAGLARYNEQFF
many	TRBV7-9	15	NA	TRBJ2-5	TGTGCCAGCAGCCCTCCGGGACACTCACAAGAGACCCAGTACTTC	CASSPPGHSQETQYF
many	TRBV4-2	17	TRBD2	TRBJ2-5	TGTGCCAGCAGCCAAGGCCCCCGCAGCGGGAGTTCAAAGACCCAGTACTTC	CASSQGPRSGSSKTQYF
few	TRBV3-1	14	TRBD1	TRBJ2-7	TGTGCCAGCAGCCAAGGGACAGGCAACTACGAGCAGTACTTC	CASSQGTGNYEQYF
NA	TRBV11-3	15	TRBD1	TRBJ1-6	TGTGCCAGCAGCTCTAGGACAGGGGGGAGATCACCCCTCCACTTT	CASSSRTGGRSPLHF
many	TRBV7-9	16	NA	TRBJ2-3	TGTGCCAGCAGCCACCCTTCGGGCAGCCTCACAGATACGCAGTATTTT	CASSHPSGSLTDTQYF
many	TRBV19	16	TRBD1	TRBJ1-1	TGTGCCAGTAGTGGGGAGACAGGGGTAATTAGGCCTGAAGCTTTCTTT	CASSGETGVIRPEAFF
NA	TRBV11-2	16	TRBD2	TRBJ2-7	TGTGCCAGCAGCTTAGTCGCTAGCGGGAGCTCCCACGAGCAGTACTTC	CASSLVASGSSHEQYF
many	TRBV10-1	13	TRBD1	TRBJ2-3	TGCGCCAGCAGAGGACAGGGGGCAGATACGCAGTATTTT	CASRGQGADTQYF
many	TRBV24-1	14	NA	TRBJ2-3	TGTGCCACCAGCCCCGGTTGGGCGTCTGATACGCAGTATTTT	CATSPGWASDTQYF
NA	TRBV11-2	16	NA	TRBJ2-7	TGTGTCAGCAGCTTCTGGGGGACGAACCTACTAAGCGAGCAGTACTTC	CVSSFWGTNLLSEQYF
many	TRBV12-5	16	TRBD2	TRBJ2-2	TGTGCTAGTGGCCAACAGGAGGGAGGGGTGCACGGGGAGCTGTTTTTT	CASGQQEGGVHGELFF
NA	TRBV5-1	16	TRBD2	TRBJ2-1	TGCGCCAGCAGCCTTGGAATAGCGGGAGATTTCGATGAGCAGTTCTTC	CASSLGIAGDFDEQFF
many	TRBV6-2/TRBV6-3	13	NA	TRBJ2-2	TGTGCCAGCAGTTACCTTGGCCCCGGGGAGCTGTTTTTT	CASSYLGPGELFF
many	TRBV20-1	18	TRBD2	TRBJ2-7	TGCAGTGCTAGAGCCACAAATCCGGGACTAGCGGTACCCTACGAGCAGTACTTC	CSARATNPGLAVPYEQYF
few	TRBV30	18	TRBD2	TRBJ2-1	TGTGCCTGGAGTAGGAGGAAACTAGCGGGAGGAAACTACAATGAGCAGTTCTTC	CAWSRRKLAGGNYNEQFF
many	TRBV11-2	12	NA	TRBJ1-3	TGTGCCAGCAGCTTAGCCGGAAACACCATATATTTT	CASSLAGNTIYF
many	TRBV12-5	13	NA	TRBJ1-1	TGTGCTAGTGGTTCCATCATGAACACTGAAGCTTTCTTT	CASGSIMNTEAFF
many	TRBV20-1	15	NA	TRBJ2-7	TGCAGTGCTAGACCCAGCGGAGGGCCCTCCTACGAGCAGTACTTC	CSARPSGGPSYEQYF
many	TRBV11-2	15	TRBD1	TRBJ1-4	TGTGCCAGCAGCTCAACAGGGGTAGCTAATGAAAAACTGTTTTTT	CASSSTGVANEKLFF
few	TRBV9	15	TRBD2	TRBJ2-1	TGTGCCAGCACACGGGGACTAGCGGGAGCGGATGAGCAGTTCTTC	CASTRGLAGADEQFF
NA	TRBV28	14	NA	TRBJ1-2	TGTGCCAGCAGTAATCAAGCTTTTCCGGGGGGCTACACCTTC	CASSNQAFPGGYTF
NA	TRBV9	13	NA	TRBJ1-1	TGTGCCAGCAGCGTAGATATTAACACTGAAGCTTTCTTT	CASSVDINTEAFF
few	TRBV20-1	13	NA	TRBJ1-4	TGCAGTGCGGTGGAGAAAACTAATGAAAAACTGTTTTTT	CSAVEKTNEKLFF
few	TRBV19	14	NA	TRBJ1-3	TGTGCCAGTAGTAAAGGCGGATCTGGAAACACCATATATTTT	CASSKGGSGNTIYF
many	TRBV18	17	TRBD2	TRBJ2-2	TGTGCCAGCTCACCACTCGTCCGGGAGGGCCTGCTCGGGGAGCTGTTTTTT	CASSPLVREGLLGELFF
once	TRBV6-5	11	NA	TRBJ2-4	TGTGCCAGCAGTTACGAGCGAATTCAGTACTTC	CASSYERIQYF
NA	TRBV29-1	13	NA	TRBJ2-5	TGCAGCGTTGCCGGGGACAACCAAGAGACCCAGTACTTC	CSVAGDNQETQYF
many	TRBV7-9	16	NA	TRBJ2-7	TGTGCCAGCAGCTTACTCGTGGGCGGGGACTCCTACGAGCAGTACTTC	CASSLLVGGDSYEQYF
many	TRBV2	14	TRBD1	TRBJ2-1	TGTGCCAGCAGGAGAGGGCAGGGGGCGCAAGGGCAGTTCTTC	CASRRGQGAQGQFF
many	TRBV5-5	15	NA	TRBJ2-7	TGTGCCAGCAGCTTGCCGCTGGGGCAGTCCTACGAGCAGTACTTC	CASSLPLGQSYEQYF
few	TRBV28	17	TRBD2	TRBJ2-1	TGTGCCAGCAGTGACCCCTGGACTAGCGGGAAGTACAATGAGCAGTTCTTC	CASSDPWTSGKYNEQFF